This is a list of T cell receptor beta chains from one sample in a study of cytomegalovirus exposure and HLA in healthy donors. Measured with immunoSEQ multiplex PCR; TCRdb has only the in-frame clones, and not every one. The sample shows approximately 110,000 clones, about 68% of them seen only once. The sample taken for sequencing was PBMCs. The receptors originated from a middle-aged woman in good health and CMV-seropositive. The CDR3 runs from the conserved cysteine through the conserved F or W. A D gene is named only where the DNA matches it firmly. Clone sizes are given selectively: once, few, many, or a class where the clone is expanded.

v_gene: TRBV28; abundance: -; d_gene: -; j_gene: TRBJ1-5; len: 12; CDR3aa: CASSLRGQPQHF; CDR3nt: TGTGCCAGCAGTTTACGGGGGCAGCCCCAGCATTTT
v_gene: TRBV19; abundance: -; d_gene: -; j_gene: TRBJ2-4; len: 17; CDR3aa: CASSSSRTGAAKNIQYF; CDR3nt: TGTGCCAGTAGTTCCTCCAGGACTGGTGCGGCCAAAAACATTCAGTACTTC
v_gene: TRBV2; abundance: -; d_gene: -; j_gene: TRBJ1-2; len: 15; CDR3aa: CASSEARASMSGYTF; CDR3nt: TGTGCCAGCAGTGAAGCGAGGGCCAGTATGAGTGGCTACACCTTC
v_gene: TRBV6-1; abundance: few; d_gene: TRBD2; j_gene: TRBJ2-1; len: 15; CDR3aa: CASSGRLAGVWEQFF; CDR3nt: TGTGCCAGCAGTGGTCGACTAGCGGGAGTGTGGGAGCAGTTCTTC
v_gene: TRBV7-9; abundance: once; d_gene: -; j_gene: TRBJ2-7; len: 13; CDR3aa: CASSDRLSYEQYF; CDR3nt: TGTGCCAGCAGTGACAGGCTCTCCTACGAGCAGTACTTC
v_gene: TRBV5-1; abundance: once; d_gene: TRBD2; j_gene: TRBJ2-7; len: 15; CDR3aa: CASSLLAGMTYEQYF; CDR3nt: TGCGCCAGCAGCTTGTTAGCGGGGATGACCTACGAGCAGTACTTC
v_gene: TRBV30; abundance: -; d_gene: TRBD1; j_gene: TRBJ1-6; len: 15; CDR3aa: CAWSRRQGANSPLHF; CDR3nt: TGTGCCTGGAGCCGTCGACAGGGGGCGAATTCACCCCTCCACTTT
v_gene: TRBV30; abundance: -; d_gene: -; j_gene: TRBJ1-4; len: 14; CDR3aa: CAWHSDSRNEKLFF; CDR3nt: TGTGCCTGGCACTCGGACAGCCGGAATGAAAAACTGTTTTTT
v_gene: TRBV5-8; abundance: -; d_gene: TRBD1; j_gene: TRBJ1-2; len: 14; CDR3aa: CASSLEGQGYGYTF; CDR3nt: TGTGCCAGCAGCTTGGAGGGACAGGGTTATGGCTACACCTTC
v_gene: TRBV7-8; abundance: once; d_gene: TRBD2; j_gene: TRBJ2-1; len: 19; CDR3aa: CASSYGVAGGQSSYNEQFF; CDR3nt: TGTGCCAGCAGCTACGGGGTAGCGGGGGGTCAGAGCTCCTACAATGAGCAGTTCTTC
v_gene: TRBV10-3; abundance: -; d_gene: TRBD2; j_gene: TRBJ2-1; len: 15; CDR3aa: CAISESSGPYNEQFF; CDR3nt: TGTGCCATCAGTGAGTCTAGCGGGCCCTACAATGAGCAGTTCTTC
v_gene: TRBV28; abundance: -; d_gene: -; j_gene: TRBJ1-2; len: 15; CDR3aa: CASRGGTLGRYGYTF; CDR3nt: TGTGCCAGCAGGGGCGGGACTTTGGGCCGCTATGGCTACACCTTC
v_gene: TRBV5-8; abundance: -; d_gene: TRBD1; j_gene: TRBJ2-1; len: 14; CDR3aa: CASSSGQVDNEQFF; CDR3nt: TGTGCCAGCAGCTCGGGACAGGTTGACAATGAGCAGTTCTTC
v_gene: TRBV30; abundance: -; d_gene: -; j_gene: TRBJ1-5; len: 15; CDR3aa: CAWSVRRYSNQPQHF; CDR3nt: TGTGCCTGGAGTGTTCGTCGTTATAGCAATCAGCCCCAGCATTTT
v_gene: TRBV15; abundance: -; d_gene: -; j_gene: TRBJ2-7; len: 14; CDR3aa: CATSRNRDGYEQYF; CDR3nt: TGTGCCACCAGCAGAAACAGGGATGGTTACGAGCAGTACTTC
v_gene: TRBV7-9; abundance: -; d_gene: -; j_gene: TRBJ1-1; len: 14; CDR3aa: CASSETDSYTEAFF; CDR3nt: TGTGCCAGCAGCGAGACAGACTCTTACACTGAAGCTTTCTTT
v_gene: TRBV10-3; abundance: once; d_gene: TRBD2; j_gene: TRBJ2-7; len: 16; CDR3aa: CAISIGYLAGSHEQYF; CDR3nt: TGTGCCATCAGTATAGGATACCTAGCGGGATCCCACGAGCAGTACTTC
v_gene: TRBV7-8; abundance: -; d_gene: TRBD1; j_gene: TRBJ1-5; len: 17; CDR3aa: CASSLSQGARSNQPQHF; CDR3nt: TGTGCCAGCAGCTTATCGCAGGGGGCCCGTAGCAATCAGCCCCAGCATTTT
v_gene: TRBV7-3; abundance: -; d_gene: TRBD2; j_gene: TRBJ2-3; len: 14; CDR3aa: CASSGGGAADTQYF; CDR3nt: TGTGCCAGCAGCGGCGGGGGGGCGGCAGATACGCAGTATTTT
v_gene: TRBV5-5; abundance: -; d_gene: -; j_gene: TRBJ1-2; len: 16; CDR3aa: CASSLYAYSTNYGYTF; CDR3nt: TGTGCCAGCAGCTTGTATGCGTACAGTACTAACTATGGCTACACCTTC
v_gene: TRBV7-2; abundance: -; d_gene: TRBD2; j_gene: TRBJ2-7; len: 16; CDR3aa: CASSLLPRGGADEQYF; CDR3nt: TGTGCCAGCAGCTTGCTTCCACGCGGGGGGGCCGACGAGCAGTACTTC
v_gene: TRBV6-1; abundance: -; d_gene: TRBD1; j_gene: TRBJ1-6; len: 14; CDR3aa: CASSLQGDNSPLHF; CDR3nt: TGTGCCAGCAGCTTACAGGGGGATAATTCACCCCTCCACTTT
v_gene: TRBV30; abundance: -; d_gene: TRBD2; j_gene: TRBJ2-7; len: 15; CDR3aa: CAWSVGREGSYEQYF; CDR3nt: TGTGCCTGGAGTGTAGGGCGGGAGGGCAGCTACGAGCAGTACTTC
v_gene: TRBV7-2; abundance: -; d_gene: TRBD1; j_gene: TRBJ1-2; len: 14; CDR3aa: CASSDRRDRGGYTF; CDR3nt: TGTGCCAGCAGCGACCGCCGGGACAGGGGTGGCTACACCTTC
v_gene: TRBV9; abundance: once; d_gene: -; j_gene: TRBJ2-7; len: 13; CDR3aa: CASSVEDNYEQYF; CDR3nt: TGTGCCAGCAGCGTAGAGGACAACTACGAGCAGTACTTC
v_gene: TRBV2; abundance: -; d_gene: -; j_gene: TRBJ2-2; len: 13; CDR3aa: CASRELGTGELFF; CDR3nt: TGTGCCAGCAGAGAACTCGGGACCGGGGAGCTGTTTTTT
v_gene: TRBV7-9; abundance: -; d_gene: TRBD2; j_gene: TRBJ2-2; len: 15; CDR3aa: CSSSRGLADTGELFF; CDR3nt: TGTTCCAGCAGCCGAGGACTAGCGGACACCGGGGAGCTGTTTTTT
v_gene: TRBV18; abundance: -; d_gene: -; j_gene: TRBJ1-2; len: 13; CDR3aa: CASSSETDYGYTF; CDR3nt: TGTGCCAGCTCATCAGAGACAGATTATGGCTACACCTTC
v_gene: TRBV2; abundance: -; d_gene: -; j_gene: TRBJ2-7; len: 14; CDR3aa: CATAPGDGSYEQYF; CDR3nt: TGTGCCACCGCGCCGGGGGATGGCTCCTACGAGCAGTACTTC
v_gene: TRBV5-4; abundance: -; d_gene: TRBD2; j_gene: TRBJ2-7; len: 15; CDR3aa: CAGGLAGEASYEQYF; CDR3nt: TGTGCGGGGGGACTAGCGGGAGAGGCCTCCTACGAGCAGTACTTC
v_gene: TRBV5-1; abundance: few; d_gene: -; j_gene: TRBJ1-4; len: 15; CDR3aa: CASSLPQGINEKLFF; CDR3nt: TGCGCCAGCAGCTTGCCCCAGGGAATAAATGAAAAACTGTTTTTT
v_gene: TRBV28; abundance: -; d_gene: TRBD1; j_gene: TRBJ2-1; len: 18; CDR3aa: CASSLTRTGSHPNNEQFF; CDR3nt: TGTGCCAGCAGTCTCACTAGGACAGGGTCCCACCCAAACAATGAGCAGTTCTTC
v_gene: TRBV10-3; abundance: -; d_gene: -; j_gene: TRBJ2-7; len: 15; CDR3aa: CAISGSRGLESRQYF; CDR3nt: TGTGCCATCAGTGGGTCTCGGGGTTTGGAATCACGGCAGTACTTC
v_gene: TRBV11-2; abundance: once; d_gene: TRBD1; j_gene: TRBJ1-2; len: 15; CDR3aa: CASSSPGQRKQGYTF; CDR3nt: TGTGCCAGCAGCTCTCCGGGACAGAGGAAGCAAGGCTACACCTTC
v_gene: TRBV27; abundance: few; d_gene: -; j_gene: TRBJ2-7; len: 13; CDR3aa: CASSPGHSYEQYF; CDR3nt: TGTGCCAGCAGTCCGGGACATTCCTACGAGCAGTACTTC
v_gene: TRBV30; abundance: once; d_gene: -; j_gene: TRBJ2-7; len: 13; CDR3aa: CAWSVRQDSEQYF; CDR3nt: TGTGCCTGGAGTGTACGACAGGACTCCGAGCAGTACTTC
v_gene: TRBV30; abundance: -; d_gene: TRBD1; j_gene: TRBJ1-5; len: 16; CDR3aa: CAWSIRDRGGNQPQHF; CDR3nt: TGTGCCTGGAGTATTCGGGACAGGGGTGGAAATCAGCCCCAGCATTTT
v_gene: TRBV30; abundance: -; d_gene: TRBD1; j_gene: TRBJ2-7; len: 15; CDR3aa: CAWTFNSKGAGEQYF; CDR3nt: TGTGCCTGGACCTTCAACTCCAAGGGGGCTGGCGAGCAGTACTTC
v_gene: TRBV10-3; abundance: -; d_gene: TRBD1; j_gene: TRBJ1-6; len: 15; CDR3aa: CANLGTGARFSPLHF; CDR3nt: TGTGCCAACCTGGGGACAGGGGCAAGATTTTCACCCCTCCACTTT
v_gene: TRBV9; abundance: -; d_gene: TRBD1; j_gene: TRBJ2-3; len: 15; CDR3aa: CASSVLQGEQGKQYF; CDR3nt: TGTGCCAGCAGCGTACTACAGGGGGAACAGGGTAAGCAGTATTTT
v_gene: TRBV5-6; abundance: few; d_gene: -; j_gene: TRBJ1-2; len: 13; CDR3aa: CARAGTPNYGYTF; CDR3nt: TGTGCCCGCGCCGGGACACCTAACTATGGCTACACCTTC
v_gene: TRBV5-4; abundance: -; d_gene: -; j_gene: TRBJ2-3; len: 17; CDR3aa: CASSLAPEGKVIDTQYF; CDR3nt: TGTGCCAGCAGCTTGGCCCCGGAGGGGAAGGTGATTGATACGCAGTATTTT
v_gene: TRBV7-2; abundance: -; d_gene: -; j_gene: TRBJ1-3; len: 16; CDR3aa: CASSDRGSLPGNTIYF; CDR3nt: TGTGCCAGCAGCGATCGGGGTTCCCTCCCTGGAAACACCATATATTTT
v_gene: TRBV7-6; abundance: -; d_gene: -; j_gene: TRBJ1-1; len: 14; CDR3aa: CASSLAQGTTEAFF; CDR3nt: TGTGCCAGCAGCTTAGCTCAGGGTACCACTGAAGCTTTCTTT
v_gene: TRBV6-6; abundance: -; d_gene: -; j_gene: TRBJ1-1; len: 16; CDR3aa: CASSYPGRGGNTEAFF; CDR3nt: TGTGCCAGCAGTTACCCAGGCAGGGGCGGTAACACTGAAGCTTTCTTT
v_gene: TRBV7-2; abundance: once; d_gene: -; j_gene: TRBJ2-7; len: 14; CDR3aa: CASTANPDSYEQYF; CDR3nt: TGTGCCAGCACAGCGAACCCCGACTCCTACGAGCAGTACTTC
v_gene: TRBV9; abundance: -; d_gene: -; j_gene: TRBJ2-3; len: 14; CDR3aa: CASSVDSSTDTQYF; CDR3nt: TGTGCCAGCAGCGTAGATTCTAGCACAGATACGCAGTATTTT
v_gene: TRBV6-6; abundance: -; d_gene: TRBD1; j_gene: TRBJ1-2; len: 13; CDR3aa: CASSYSKGGGYTF; CDR3nt: TGTGCCAGCAGTTACTCGAAAGGGGGCGGCTACACCTTC
v_gene: TRBV7-9; abundance: -; d_gene: -; j_gene: TRBJ1-5; len: 16; CDR3aa: CSSSGRMGHSNQPQHF; CDR3nt: TGTTCCAGCTCAGGGAGGATGGGCCATAGCAATCAGCCCCAGCATTTT
v_gene: TRBV18; abundance: once; d_gene: TRBD1; j_gene: TRBJ1-6; len: 14; CDR3aa: CASSQDRRNSPLHF; CDR3nt: TGTGCCAGCTCACAGGACAGGCGGAATTCACCCCTCCACTTT
v_gene: TRBV18; abundance: -; d_gene: TRBD1; j_gene: TRBJ2-7; len: 13; CDR3aa: CASSSQGSYEQYF; CDR3nt: TGTGCCAGCTCATCACAGGGGTCCTACGAGCAGTACTTC
v_gene: TRBV19; abundance: -; d_gene: -; j_gene: TRBJ1-5; len: 15; CDR3aa: CASSKQGIGNQPQHF; CDR3nt: TGTGCCAGTAGTAAGCAGGGTATAGGCAATCAGCCCCAGCATTTT
v_gene: TRBV6-1; abundance: -; d_gene: TRBD1; j_gene: TRBJ2-7; len: 13; CDR3aa: CASTGTGVSEQYF; CDR3nt: TGTGCCAGTACTGGGACAGGGGTGAGCGAGCAGTACTTC